This T cell receptor beta chain was sequenced during a study of OX40 agonist ivuxolimab in advanced cancers. Study-wide context: Patients were given ivuxolimab, an antibody that agonizes OX40 (CD134).

Overall study findings and caveats: At doses 0.1 to 3.0 mg/kg, CD4+ and CD8+ clones expanded.

V lost 5 bases and J 5 bases, leaving 6 bases between the germline ends. The germline V gene encodes CDR1 WSHSY and CDR2 SAAADI. This CDR3 spans 11 amino acids. Method: immunoSEQ multiplex PCR; TCRdb's copy keeps in-frame clones and lacks some. Of 30,000 to 35,000 clones listed, about 82% were seen once; the top ten hold more than 20%. Concerning this clone: Its antigen is still unknown.

This clonotype originated in an adult with an advanced solid tumor such as melanoma, head and neck, liver or kidney cancer. The sample in question was CD4+ or CD8+ T cells sorted from blood, obtained in a trial of the OX40 agonist ivuxolimab. The chain combines TRBV10-2 with TRBJ2-5, with D possibly TRBD2 on 5 matching bases. The CDR3 spells CASSPSETQYF. As DNA, the CDR3 is TGCGCCAGCAGTCCTAGCGAGACCCAGTACTTC.